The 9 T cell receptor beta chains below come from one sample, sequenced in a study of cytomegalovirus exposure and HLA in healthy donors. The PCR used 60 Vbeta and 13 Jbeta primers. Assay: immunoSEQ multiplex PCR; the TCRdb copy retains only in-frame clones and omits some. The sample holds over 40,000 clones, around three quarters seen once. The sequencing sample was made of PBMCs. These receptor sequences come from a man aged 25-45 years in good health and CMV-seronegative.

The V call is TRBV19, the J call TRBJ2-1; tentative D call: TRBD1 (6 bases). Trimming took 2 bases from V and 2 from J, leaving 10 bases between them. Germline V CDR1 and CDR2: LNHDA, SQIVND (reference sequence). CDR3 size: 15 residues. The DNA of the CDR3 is TGTGCCAGTAGTATAAGGGACAAAGCCTACAATGAGCAGTTCTTC. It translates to CASSIRDKAYNEQFF.

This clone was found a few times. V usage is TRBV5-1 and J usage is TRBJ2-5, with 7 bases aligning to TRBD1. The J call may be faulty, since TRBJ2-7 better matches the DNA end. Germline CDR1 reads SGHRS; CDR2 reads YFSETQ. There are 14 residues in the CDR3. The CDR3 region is CASSLSGGYSEQYF. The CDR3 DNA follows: TGCGCCAGCAGCCTCTCAGGGGGTTATAGCGAGCAGTACTTC.

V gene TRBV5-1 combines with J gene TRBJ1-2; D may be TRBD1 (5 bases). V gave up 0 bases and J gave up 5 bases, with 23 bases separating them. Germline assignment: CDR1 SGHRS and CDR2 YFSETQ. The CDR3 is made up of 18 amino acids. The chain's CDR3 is CASSLAGKGQGELYGYTF. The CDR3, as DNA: TGCGCCAGCAGCTTGGCGGGCAAAGGGCAGGGCGAATTGTATGGCTACACCTTC. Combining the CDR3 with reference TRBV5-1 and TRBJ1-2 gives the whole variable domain KAGVTQTPRYLIKTRGQQVTLSCSPISGHRSVSWYQQTPGQGLQFLFEYFSETQRNKGNFPGRFSGRQFSNSRSEMNVSTLELGDSALYLCASSLAGKGQGELYGYTFGSGTRLTVV.

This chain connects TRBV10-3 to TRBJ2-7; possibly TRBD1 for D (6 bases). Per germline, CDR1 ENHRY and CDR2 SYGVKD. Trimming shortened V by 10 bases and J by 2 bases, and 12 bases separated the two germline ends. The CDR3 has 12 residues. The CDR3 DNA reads TGTGCCACCCGGGACACCACCTACGAGCAGTACTTC. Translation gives CATRDTTYEQYF.

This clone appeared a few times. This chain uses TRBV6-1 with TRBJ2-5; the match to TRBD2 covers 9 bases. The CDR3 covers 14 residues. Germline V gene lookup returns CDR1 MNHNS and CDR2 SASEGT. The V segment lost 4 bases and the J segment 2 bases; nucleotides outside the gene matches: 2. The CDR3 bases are TGTGCCAGCAGTGGTACTAGCGGGCAAGAGACCCAGTACTTC. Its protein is CASSGTSGQETQYF.

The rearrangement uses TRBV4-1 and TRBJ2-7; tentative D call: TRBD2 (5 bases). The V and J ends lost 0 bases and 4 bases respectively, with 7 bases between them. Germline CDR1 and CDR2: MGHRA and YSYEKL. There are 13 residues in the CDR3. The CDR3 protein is CASSQDGLYEQYF. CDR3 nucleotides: TGCGCCAGCAGCCAAGATGGACTTTACGAGCAGTACTTC.

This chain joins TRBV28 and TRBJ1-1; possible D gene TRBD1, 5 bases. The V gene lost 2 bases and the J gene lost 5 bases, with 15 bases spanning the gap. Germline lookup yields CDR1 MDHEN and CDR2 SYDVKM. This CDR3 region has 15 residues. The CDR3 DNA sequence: TGTGCCAGCAGTTTAAGCGGGGGAGGAAAAACTGAAGCTTTCTTT. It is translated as CASSLSGGGKTEAFF.

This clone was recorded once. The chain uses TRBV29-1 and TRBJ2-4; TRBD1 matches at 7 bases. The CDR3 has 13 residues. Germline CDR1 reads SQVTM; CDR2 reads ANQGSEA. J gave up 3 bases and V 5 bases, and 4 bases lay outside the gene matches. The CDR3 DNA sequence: TGCAGCGTTCTTGGGGACAGCAAAAACATTCAGTACTTC. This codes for CSVLGDSKNIQYF.

The CDR3 sequence: CASSAGTKSYEQYF. In nucleotides, the CDR3 is TGTGCCAGTAGTGCCGGGACAAAATCCTACGAGCAGTACTTC. The chain employs TRBV19 and TRBJ2-7; a weak D match, TRBD1 (6 bases). CDR3 length: 14 residues. Germline loops: CDR1 LNHDA, CDR2 SQIVND (reference sequence). V was pared by 5 bases and J by 1 base, with 12 bases between. Complete variable domain (other parts from reference TRBV19 and TRBJ2-7): DGGITQSPKYLFRKEGQNVTLSCEQNLNHDAMYWYRQDPGQGLRLIYYSQIVNDFQKGDIAEGYSVSREKKESFPLTVTSAQKNPTAFYLCASSAGTKSYEQYFGPGTRLTVT.